The present T cell receptor (beta chain) was sequenced within a study of T cells in Graves' hyperthyroidism and ophthalmopathy. Overall study: Peripheral blood specimens were obtained at initial diagnosis, prior to any treatment. Regarding the study as a whole: Appearing also in blood were most of the thyroid clonotypes expanded above 0.001.

This clonotype was detected once. The target antigen is unknown. What was amplified from RNA transcripts were TCR beta CDR3 regions. HTBI primers drove first-round RT-PCR of the TCR CDR3. In TCRdb, the multiplex PCR reads were re-called with MiXCR into one record per CDR3 protein. Seen here are 300,000 to 450,000 distinct CDR3 sequences, approximately 18% observed once, and the top ten hold approximately 30%. The CDR3 is 16 residues long. V was trimmed by 0 bases and J by 6 bases, leaving 17 bases between them. Germline V gene sequence: CDR1 SGHRS, CDR2 YFSETQ. Sequencing input: blood. This receptor was obtained from a woman in her 30s with Graves' hyperthyroidism that later progressed to Graves' ophthalmopathy. The chain has TRBV5-1 and TRBJ2-3; tentatively, D is TRBD1 (5 bases). The CDR3 nucleotides read TGCGCCAGCAGCTTGGTTTCGAGCCAGGGATTCGATACGCAGTATTTT. Its translation is CASSLVSSQGFDTQYF.